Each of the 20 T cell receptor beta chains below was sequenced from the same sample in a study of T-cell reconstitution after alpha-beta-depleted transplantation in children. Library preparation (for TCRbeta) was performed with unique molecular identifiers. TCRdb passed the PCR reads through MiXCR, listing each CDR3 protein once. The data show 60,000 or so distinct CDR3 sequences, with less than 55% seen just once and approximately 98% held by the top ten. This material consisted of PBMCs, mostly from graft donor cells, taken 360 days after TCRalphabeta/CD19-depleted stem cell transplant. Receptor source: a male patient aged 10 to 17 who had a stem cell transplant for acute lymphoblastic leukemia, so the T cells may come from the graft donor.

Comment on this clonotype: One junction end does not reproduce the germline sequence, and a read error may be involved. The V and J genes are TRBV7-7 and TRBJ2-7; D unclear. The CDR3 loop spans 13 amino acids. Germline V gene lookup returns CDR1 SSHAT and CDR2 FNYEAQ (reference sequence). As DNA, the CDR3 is TGTGCTAGCAGCTTCGGTTTCGGATACGAGCAGTACTTC. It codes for CASSFGFGYEQYF.

The CDR3 spells CASSNIAGLYEQYF. As DNA, the CDR3 is TGTGCCAGCAGCAACATAGCGGGACTCTACGAGCAGTACTTC. V gene TRBV3-1 combines with J gene TRBJ2-7; TRBD2 aligns across 8 bases. The junction had 6 bases not matched to a gene; V was cut back by 5 bases and J by 3 bases. Looked up from germline, CDR1 is LGHDT and CDR2 is YNNKEL (reference sequence). CDR3 length equals 14 residues.

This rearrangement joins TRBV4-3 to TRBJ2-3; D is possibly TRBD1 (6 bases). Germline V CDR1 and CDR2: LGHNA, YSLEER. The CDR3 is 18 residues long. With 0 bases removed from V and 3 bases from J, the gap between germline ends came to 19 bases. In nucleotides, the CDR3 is TGCGCCAGCAGCCAAGAGAGGGGGACCCAGGGATGGACAGATACGCAGTATTTT. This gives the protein CASSQERGTQGWTDTQYF.

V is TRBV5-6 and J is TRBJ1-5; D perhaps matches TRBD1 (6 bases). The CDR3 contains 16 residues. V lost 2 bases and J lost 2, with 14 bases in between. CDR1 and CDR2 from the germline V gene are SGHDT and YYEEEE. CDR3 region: CASSFSRGGGNQPQHF. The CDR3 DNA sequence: TGTGCCAGCAGCTTTAGCAGGGGCGGAGGCAATCAGCCCCAGCATTTT.

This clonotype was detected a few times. The CDR3 nucleotides are TGTGCCAGCAGTCTTTACCCCACAGATACGCAGTATTTT. Its protein product is CASSLYPTDTQYF. The chain is built from TRBV12-3 or TRBV12-4 and TRBJ2-3, with unresolved D. The CDR3 is 13 residues long. Trimming stripped 5 bases from V and 2 bases from J, with 8 bases between.

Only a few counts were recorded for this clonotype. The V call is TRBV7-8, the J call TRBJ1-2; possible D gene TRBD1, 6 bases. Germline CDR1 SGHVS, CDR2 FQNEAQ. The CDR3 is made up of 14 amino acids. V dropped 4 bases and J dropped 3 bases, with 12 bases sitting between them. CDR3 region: CASSSKTGDYGYTF. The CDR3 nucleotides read TGTGCCAGCAGCTCCAAGACAGGAGACTATGGCTACACCTTC.

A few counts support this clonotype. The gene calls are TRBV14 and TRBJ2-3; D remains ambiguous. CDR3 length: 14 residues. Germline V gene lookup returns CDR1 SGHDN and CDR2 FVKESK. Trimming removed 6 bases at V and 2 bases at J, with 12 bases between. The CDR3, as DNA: TGTGCCAGCAGTAGAGGATTACCCACAGATACGCAGTATTTT. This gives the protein CASSRGLPTDTQYF. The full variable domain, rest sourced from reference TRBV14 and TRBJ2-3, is EAGVTQFPSHSVIEKGQTVTLRCDPISGHDNLYWYRRVMGKEIKFLLHFVKESKQDESGMPNNRFLAERTGGTYSTLKVQPAELEDSGVYFCASSRGLPTDTQYFGPGTRLTVL.

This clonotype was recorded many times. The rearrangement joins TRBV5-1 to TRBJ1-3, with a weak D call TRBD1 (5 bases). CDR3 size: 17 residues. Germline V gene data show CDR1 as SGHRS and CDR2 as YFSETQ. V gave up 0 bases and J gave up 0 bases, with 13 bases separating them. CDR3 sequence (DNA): TGCGCCAGCAGCTTGGGTAGCGCGGGACTCTCTGGAAACACCATATATTTT. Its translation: CASSLGSAGLSGNTIYF. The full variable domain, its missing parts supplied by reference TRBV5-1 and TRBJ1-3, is KAGVTQTPRYLIKTRGQQVTLSCSPISGHRSVSWYQQTPGQGLQFLFEYFSETQRNKGNFPGRFSGRQFSNSRSEMNVSTLELGDSALYLCASSLGSAGLSGNTIYFGEGSWLTVV.

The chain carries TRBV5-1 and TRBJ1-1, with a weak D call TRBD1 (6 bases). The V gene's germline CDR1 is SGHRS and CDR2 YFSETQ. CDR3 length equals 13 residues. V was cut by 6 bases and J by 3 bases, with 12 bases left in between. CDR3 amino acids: CASTQGWDTEAFF. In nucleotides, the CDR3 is TGCGCCAGCACCCAGGGGTGGGACACTGAAGCTTTCTTT.

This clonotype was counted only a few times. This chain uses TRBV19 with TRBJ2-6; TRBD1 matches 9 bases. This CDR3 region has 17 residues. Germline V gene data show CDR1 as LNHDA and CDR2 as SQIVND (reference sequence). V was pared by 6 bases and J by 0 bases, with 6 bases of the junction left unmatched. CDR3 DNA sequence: TGTGCCAGTAGAAGACAGGGGGAAAGCTCTGGGGCCAACGTCCTGACTTTC. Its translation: CASRRQGESSGANVLTF.

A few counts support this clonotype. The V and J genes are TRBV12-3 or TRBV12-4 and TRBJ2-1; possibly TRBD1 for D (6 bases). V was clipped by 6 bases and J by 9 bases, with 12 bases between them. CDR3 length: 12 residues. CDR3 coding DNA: TGTGCCAGCAGCCAACAGGGTGGTGAGCAGTTCTTC. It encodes CASSQQGGEQFF.

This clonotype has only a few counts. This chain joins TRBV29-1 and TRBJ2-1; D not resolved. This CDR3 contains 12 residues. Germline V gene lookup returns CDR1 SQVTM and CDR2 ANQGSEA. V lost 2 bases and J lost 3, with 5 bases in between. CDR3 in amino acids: CSVERDYNEQFF. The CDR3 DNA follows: TGCAGCGTTGAAAGGGACTACAATGAGCAGTTCTTC.

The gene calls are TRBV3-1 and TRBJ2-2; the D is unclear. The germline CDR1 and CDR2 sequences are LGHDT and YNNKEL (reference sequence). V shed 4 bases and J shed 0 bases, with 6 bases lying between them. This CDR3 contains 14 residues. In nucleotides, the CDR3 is TGTGCCAGCAGCCCGGAAACGAACACCGGGGAGCTGTTTTTT. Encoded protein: CASSPETNTGELFF.

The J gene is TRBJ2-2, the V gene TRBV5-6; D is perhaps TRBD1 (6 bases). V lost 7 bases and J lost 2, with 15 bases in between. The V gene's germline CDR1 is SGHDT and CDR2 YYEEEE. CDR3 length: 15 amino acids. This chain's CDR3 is CASRRRQVNTGELFF. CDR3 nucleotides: TGTGCCAGCCGACGCCGACAGGTCAACACCGGGGAGCTGTTTTTT.

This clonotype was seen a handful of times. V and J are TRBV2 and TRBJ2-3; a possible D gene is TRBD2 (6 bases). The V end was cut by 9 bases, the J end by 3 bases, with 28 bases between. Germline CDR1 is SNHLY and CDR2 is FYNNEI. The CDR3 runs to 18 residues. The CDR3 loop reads CASFTPDRDFKKTDTQYF. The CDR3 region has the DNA TGTGCCAGTTTTACCCCAGACCGGGACTTCAAAAAGACAGATACGCAGTATTTT.

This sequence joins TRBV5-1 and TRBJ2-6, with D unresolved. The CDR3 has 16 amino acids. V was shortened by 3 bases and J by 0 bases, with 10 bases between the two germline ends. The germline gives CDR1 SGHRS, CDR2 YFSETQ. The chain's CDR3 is CASSSFGSSGANVLTF. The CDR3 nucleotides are TGCGCCAGCAGCTCCTTCGGATCCTCTGGGGCCAACGTCCTGACTTTC.

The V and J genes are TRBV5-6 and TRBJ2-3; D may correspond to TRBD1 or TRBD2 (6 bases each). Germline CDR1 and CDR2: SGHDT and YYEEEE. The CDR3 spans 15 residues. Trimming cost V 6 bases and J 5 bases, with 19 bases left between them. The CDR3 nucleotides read TGTGCCAGCATAACGGTAGGGGGACTGGGAGATACGCAGTATTTT. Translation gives CASITVGGLGDTQYF.

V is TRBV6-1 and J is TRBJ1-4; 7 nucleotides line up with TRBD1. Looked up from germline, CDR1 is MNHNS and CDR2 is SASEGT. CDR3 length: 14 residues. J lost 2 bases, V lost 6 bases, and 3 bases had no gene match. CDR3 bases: TGTGCCAGCAGGACAGGGAATACTAATGAAAAACTGTTTTTT. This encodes CASRTGNTNEKLFF.

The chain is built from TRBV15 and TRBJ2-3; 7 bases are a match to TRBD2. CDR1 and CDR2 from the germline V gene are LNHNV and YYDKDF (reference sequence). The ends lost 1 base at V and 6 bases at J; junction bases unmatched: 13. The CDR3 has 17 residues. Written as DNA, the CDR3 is TGTGCCACCAGCAGAGCGGGGGGACCAAAAATAGCGGATACGCAGTATTTT. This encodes CATSRAGGPKIADTQYF. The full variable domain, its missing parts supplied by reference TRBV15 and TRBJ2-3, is DAMVIQNPRYQVTQFGKPVTLSCSQTLNHNVMYWYQQKSSQAPKLLFHYYDKDFNNEADTPDNFQSRRPNTSFCFLDIRSPGLGDTAMYLCATSRAGGPKIADTQYFGPGTRLTVL.

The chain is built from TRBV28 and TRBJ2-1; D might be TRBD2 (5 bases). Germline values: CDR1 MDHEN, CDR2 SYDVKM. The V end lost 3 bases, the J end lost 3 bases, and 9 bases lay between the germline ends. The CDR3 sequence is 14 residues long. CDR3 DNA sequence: TGTGCCAGCAGTTTGGAGGTCCTCTACAATGAGCAGTTCTTC. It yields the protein CASSLEVLYNEQFF.